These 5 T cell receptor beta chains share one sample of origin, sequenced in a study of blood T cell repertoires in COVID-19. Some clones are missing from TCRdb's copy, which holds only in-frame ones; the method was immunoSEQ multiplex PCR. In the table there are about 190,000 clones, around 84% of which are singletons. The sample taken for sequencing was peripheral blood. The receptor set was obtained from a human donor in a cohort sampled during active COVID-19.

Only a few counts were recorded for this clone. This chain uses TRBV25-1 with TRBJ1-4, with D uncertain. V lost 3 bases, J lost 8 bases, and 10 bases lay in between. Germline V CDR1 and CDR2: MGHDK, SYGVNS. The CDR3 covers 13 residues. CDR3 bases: TGTGCCAGCAGTGACCCCGTTGAGGAAAAACTGTTTTTT. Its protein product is CASSDPVEEKLFF.

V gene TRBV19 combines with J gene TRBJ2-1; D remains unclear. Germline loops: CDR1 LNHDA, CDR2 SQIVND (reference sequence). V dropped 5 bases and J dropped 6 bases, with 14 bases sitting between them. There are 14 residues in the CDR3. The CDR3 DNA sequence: TGTGCCAGTAGTCCCCTCGGAGTACTCAATGAGCAGTTCTTC. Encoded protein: CASSPLGVLNEQFF.

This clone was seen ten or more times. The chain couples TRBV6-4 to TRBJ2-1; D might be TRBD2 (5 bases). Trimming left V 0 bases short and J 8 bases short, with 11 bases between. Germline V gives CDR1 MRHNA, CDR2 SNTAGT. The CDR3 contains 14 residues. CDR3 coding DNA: TGTGCCAGCAGTGACTCGGCTGAGGGCTATGAGCAGTTCTTC. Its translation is CASSDSAEGYEQFF.

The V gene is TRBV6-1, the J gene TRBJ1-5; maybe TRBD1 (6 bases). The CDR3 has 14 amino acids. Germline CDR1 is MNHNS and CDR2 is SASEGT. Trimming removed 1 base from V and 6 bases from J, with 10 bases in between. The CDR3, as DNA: TGTGCCAGCAGTGAAGAAAGGGGGAGTCAGCCCCAGCATTTT. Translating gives CASSEERGSQPQHF.

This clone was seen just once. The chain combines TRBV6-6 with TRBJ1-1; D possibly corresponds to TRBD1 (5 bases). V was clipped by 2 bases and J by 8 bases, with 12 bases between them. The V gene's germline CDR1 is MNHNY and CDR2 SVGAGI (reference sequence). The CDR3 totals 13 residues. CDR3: CASSYPDRIEAFF. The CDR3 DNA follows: TGTGCCAGCAGTTACCCAGACAGAATCGAAGCTTTCTTT.